This T cell receptor beta chain was sequenced in a study of T-cell reconstitution after alpha-beta-depleted transplantation in children. CDR1 is SGHDT and CDR2 is YYEEEE in the germline V gene. The CDR3 runs 17 residues. J lost 7 bases, V lost 0 bases, and 7 bases had no gene match. This clonotype was found a few times. This sample's TCRbeta library carried unique molecular identifier barcodes. TCRdb re-derived calls from the PCR reads in MiXCR, one entry per CDR3 protein. The sample consists of a few hundred thousand distinct CDR3 sequences, around a tenth of them appearing once. The chain uses TRBV5-6 and TRBJ2-2, with 12 bases aligning to TRBD2. The specimen was PBMCs from the stem cell graft donor, collected from the stem cell graft. The TCR was taken from a human donor who donated a stem cell graft to a child with acute lymphoblastic leukemia. CDR3 bases: TGTGCCAGCAGCTTGGACCCTAGCGGGAGGGCCGGCGGGGAGCTGTTTTTT. Its translation: CASSLDPSGRAGGELFF. The variable domain in full, completed from reference TRBV5-6 and TRBJ2-2, reads DAGVTQSPTHLIKTRGQQVTLRCSPKSGHDTVSWYQQALGQGPQFIFQYYEEEERQRGNFPDRFSGHQFPNYSSELNVNALLLGDSALYLCASSLDPSGRAGGELFFGEGSRLTVL.